This T cell receptor beta chain stems from a study of blood T cell repertoires in COVID-19. At the level of the study: Some COVID-19 samples were acute and others convalescent; all came from the United States, Italy and Spain.

Cohort allocation depended upon clinical history that participants reported. Using immunoSEQ multiplex PCR, the repertoire was profiled, and TCRdb retains in-frame clones only, with some absent. The repertoire includes approximately 210,000 clones, 85% to 90% of them detected once, and about 15% sits in the top ten. The V end was cut by 1 base, the J end by 3 bases, with 9 bases between. Germline CDR1 SNHLY, CDR2 FYNNEI. The CDR3 extends over 14 amino acids. The V and J genes are TRBV2 and TRBJ1-1; D uncertain. Sample: PBMCs or T cells enriched from blood (not recorded which). This TCR derives from a woman aged 50 to 65 with acute COVID-19. The CDR3 DNA follows: TGTGCCAGCAGTGAAGGGACTCTATACACTGAAGCTTTCTTT. This translates into CASSEGTLYTEAFF. The entire variable domain, with the rest obtained from reference TRBV2 and TRBJ1-1, is as follows: EPEVTQTPSHQVTQMGQEVILRCVPISNHLYFYWYRQILGQKVEFLVSFYNNEISEKSEIFDDQFSVERPDGSNFTLKIRSTKLEDSAMYFCASSEGTLYTEAFFGQGTRLTVV.